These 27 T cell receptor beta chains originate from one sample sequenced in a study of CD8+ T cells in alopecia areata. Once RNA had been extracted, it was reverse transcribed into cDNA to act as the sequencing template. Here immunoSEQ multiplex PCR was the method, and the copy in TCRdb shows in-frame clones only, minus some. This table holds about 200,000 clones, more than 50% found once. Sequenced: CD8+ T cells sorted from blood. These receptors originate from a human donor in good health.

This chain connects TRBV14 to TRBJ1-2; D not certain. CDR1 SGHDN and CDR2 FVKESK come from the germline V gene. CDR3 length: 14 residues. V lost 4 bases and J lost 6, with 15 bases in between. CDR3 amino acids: CASSPLSPGDGYTF. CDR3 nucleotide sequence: TGTGCCAGCAGCCCCCTCTCCCCGGGAGATGGCTACACCTTC.

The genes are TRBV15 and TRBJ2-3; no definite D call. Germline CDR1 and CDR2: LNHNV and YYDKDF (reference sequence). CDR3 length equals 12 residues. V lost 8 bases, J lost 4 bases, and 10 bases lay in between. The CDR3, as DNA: TGTGCCACCGGCGAAGTGCCAGATACGCAGTATTTT. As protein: CATGEVPDTQYF.

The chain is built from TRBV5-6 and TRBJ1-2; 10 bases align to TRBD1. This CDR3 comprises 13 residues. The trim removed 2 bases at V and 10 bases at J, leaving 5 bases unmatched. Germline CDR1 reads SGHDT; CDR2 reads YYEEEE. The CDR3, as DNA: TGTGCCAGCAGCTTCGGGACAGGGGTTGTCTACACCTTC. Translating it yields CASSFGTGVVYTF.

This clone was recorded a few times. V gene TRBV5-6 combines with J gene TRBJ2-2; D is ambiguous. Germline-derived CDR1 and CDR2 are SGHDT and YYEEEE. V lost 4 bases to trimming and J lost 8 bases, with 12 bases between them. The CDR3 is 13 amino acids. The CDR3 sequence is CASSLSNGGELFF. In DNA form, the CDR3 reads TGTGCCAGCAGCCTTTCCAACGGAGGGGAGCTGTTTTTT.

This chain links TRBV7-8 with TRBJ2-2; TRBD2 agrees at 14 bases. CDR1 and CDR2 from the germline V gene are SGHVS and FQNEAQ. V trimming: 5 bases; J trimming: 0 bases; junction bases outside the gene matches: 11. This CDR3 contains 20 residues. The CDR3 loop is CASSLPAGLAGVTNTGELFF. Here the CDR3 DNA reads TGTGCCAGCAGCCTCCCTGCGGGACTAGCGGGGGTTACGAACACCGGGGAGCTGTTTTTT.

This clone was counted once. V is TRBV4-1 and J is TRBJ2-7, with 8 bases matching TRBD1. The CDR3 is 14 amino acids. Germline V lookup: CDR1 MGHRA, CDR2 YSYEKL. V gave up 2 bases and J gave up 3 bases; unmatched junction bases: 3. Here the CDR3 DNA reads TGCGCCAGCAGCCAAATAGGGACAGGCTACGAGCAGTACTTC. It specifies CASSQIGTGYEQYF.

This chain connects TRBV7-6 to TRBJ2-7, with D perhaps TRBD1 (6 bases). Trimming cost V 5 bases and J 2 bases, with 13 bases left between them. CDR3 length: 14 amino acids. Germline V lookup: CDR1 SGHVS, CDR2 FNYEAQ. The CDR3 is CASSPLTGTYEQYF. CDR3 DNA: TGTGCCAGCAGCCCTCTGACAGGCACCTACGAGCAGTACTTC.

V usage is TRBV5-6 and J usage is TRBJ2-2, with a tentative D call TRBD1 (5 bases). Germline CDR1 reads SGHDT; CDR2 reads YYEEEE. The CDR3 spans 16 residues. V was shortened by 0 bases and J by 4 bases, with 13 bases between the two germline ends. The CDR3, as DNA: TGTGCCAGCAGCTTGGGCAGGGTTGTTATCACCGGGGAGCTGTTTTTT. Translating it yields CASSLGRVVITGELFF.

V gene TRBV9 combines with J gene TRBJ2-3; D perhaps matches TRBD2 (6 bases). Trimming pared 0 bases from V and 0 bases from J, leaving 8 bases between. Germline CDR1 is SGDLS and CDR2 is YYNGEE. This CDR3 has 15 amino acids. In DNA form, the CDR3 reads TGTGCCAGCAGCGTAGAAGGGACTAGCACAGATACGCAGTATTTT. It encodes CASSVEGTSTDTQYF.

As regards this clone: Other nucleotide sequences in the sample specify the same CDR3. CDR3 DNA: TGCGCCAGCAGCTTGGAACCAGTGAGCTCCTATAATTCACCCCTCCACTTT. Translated: CASSLEPVSSYNSPLHF. The chain is built from TRBV5-1 and TRBJ1-6; D is ambiguous. From germline, CDR1 is SGHRS and CDR2 YFSETQ. The CDR3 is 17 residues long. The V end was cut by 0 bases, the J end by 0 bases, with 10 bases between.

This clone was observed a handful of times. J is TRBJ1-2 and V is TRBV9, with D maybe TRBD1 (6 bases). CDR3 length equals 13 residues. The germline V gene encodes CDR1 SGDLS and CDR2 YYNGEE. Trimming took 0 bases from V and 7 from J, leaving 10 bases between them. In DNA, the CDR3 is TGTGCCAGCAGCGTAGGCAGGGGCGGTGGCTACACCTTC. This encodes CASSVGRGGGYTF.

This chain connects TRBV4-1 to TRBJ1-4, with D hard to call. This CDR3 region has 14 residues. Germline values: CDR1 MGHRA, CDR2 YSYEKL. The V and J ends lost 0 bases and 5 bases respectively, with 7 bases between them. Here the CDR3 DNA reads TGCGCCAGCAGCCAAGAGAGTTCCAATGAAAAACTGTTTTTT. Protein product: CASSQESSNEKLFF.

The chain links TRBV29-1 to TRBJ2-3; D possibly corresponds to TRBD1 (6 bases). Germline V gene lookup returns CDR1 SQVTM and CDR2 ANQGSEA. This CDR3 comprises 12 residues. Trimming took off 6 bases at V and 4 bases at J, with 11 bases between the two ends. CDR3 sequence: CSVRGRADTQYF. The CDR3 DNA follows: TGCAGCGTCAGGGGTCGCGCAGATACGCAGTATTTT.

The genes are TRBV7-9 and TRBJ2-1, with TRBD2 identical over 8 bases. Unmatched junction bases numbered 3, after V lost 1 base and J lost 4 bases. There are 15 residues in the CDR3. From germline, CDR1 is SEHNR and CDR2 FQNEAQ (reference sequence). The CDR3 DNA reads TGTGCCAGCAGCTTAGTAGCGGGGTCATACAATGAGCAGTTCTTC. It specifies CASSLVAGSYNEQFF.

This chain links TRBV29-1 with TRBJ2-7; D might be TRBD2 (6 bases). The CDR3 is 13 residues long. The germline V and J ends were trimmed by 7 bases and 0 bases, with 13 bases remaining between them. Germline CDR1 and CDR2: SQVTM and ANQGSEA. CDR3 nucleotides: TGCAGCGCTGACGACGGGGGCTCCTACGAGCAGTACTTC. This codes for CSADDGGSYEQYF.

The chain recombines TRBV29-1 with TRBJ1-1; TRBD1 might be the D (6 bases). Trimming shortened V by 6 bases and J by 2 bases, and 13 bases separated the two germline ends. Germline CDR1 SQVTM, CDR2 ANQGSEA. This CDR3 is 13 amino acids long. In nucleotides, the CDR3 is TGCAGCGTCAAGGGACACCAAAACACTGAAGCTTTCTTT. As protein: CSVKGHQNTEAFF. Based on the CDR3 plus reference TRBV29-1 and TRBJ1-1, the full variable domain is SAVISQKPSRDICQRGTSLTIQCQVDSQVTMMFWYRQQPGQSLTLIATANQGSEATYESGFVIDKFPISRPNLTFSTLTVSNMSPEDSSIYLCSVKGHQNTEAFFGQGTRLTVV.

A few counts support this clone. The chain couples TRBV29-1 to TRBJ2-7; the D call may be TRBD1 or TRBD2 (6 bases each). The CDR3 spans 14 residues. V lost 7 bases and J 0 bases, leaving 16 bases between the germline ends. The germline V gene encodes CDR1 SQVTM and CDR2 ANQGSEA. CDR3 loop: CSAKGGLSSYEQYF. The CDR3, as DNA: TGCAGCGCAAAGGGGGGATTAAGCTCCTACGAGCAGTACTTC.

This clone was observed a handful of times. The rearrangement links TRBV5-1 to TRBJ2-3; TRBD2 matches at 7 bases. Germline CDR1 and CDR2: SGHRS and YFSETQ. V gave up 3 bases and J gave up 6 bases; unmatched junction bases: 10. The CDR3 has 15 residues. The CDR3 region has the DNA TGCGCCAGCAGCTCAGGGACTAAGTTAAAGGATACGCAGTATTTT. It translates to CASSSGTKLKDTQYF. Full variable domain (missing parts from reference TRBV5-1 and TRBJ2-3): KAGVTQTPRYLIKTRGQQVTLSCSPISGHRSVSWYQQTPGQGLQFLFEYFSETQRNKGNFPGRFSGRQFSNSRSEMNVSTLELGDSALYLCASSSGTKLKDTQYFGPGTRLTVL.

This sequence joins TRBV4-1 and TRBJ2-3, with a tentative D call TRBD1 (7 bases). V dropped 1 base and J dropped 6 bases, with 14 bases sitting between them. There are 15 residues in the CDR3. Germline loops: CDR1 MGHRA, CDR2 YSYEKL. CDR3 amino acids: CASSQVEGAGDTQYF. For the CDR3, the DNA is TGCGCCAGCAGCCAAGTTGAGGGGGCGGGGGATACGCAGTATTTT.

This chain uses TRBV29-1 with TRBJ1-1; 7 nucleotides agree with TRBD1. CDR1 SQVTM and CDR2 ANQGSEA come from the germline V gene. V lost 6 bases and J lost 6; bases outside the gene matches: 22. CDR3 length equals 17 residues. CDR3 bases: TGCAGCGTCAACCCGGGACAGCGAACTGTAGGAGGCCCTGAAGCTTTCTTT. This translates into CSVNPGQRTVGGPEAFF.

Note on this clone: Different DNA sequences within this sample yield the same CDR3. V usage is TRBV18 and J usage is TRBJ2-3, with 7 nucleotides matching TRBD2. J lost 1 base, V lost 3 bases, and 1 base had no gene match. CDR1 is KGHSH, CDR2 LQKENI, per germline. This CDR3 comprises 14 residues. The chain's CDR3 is CASSPAGGTDTQYF. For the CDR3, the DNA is TGTGCCAGCTCACCGGCGGGGGGCACAGATACGCAGTATTTT. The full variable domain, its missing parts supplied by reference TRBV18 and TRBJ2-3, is NAGVMQNPRHLVRRRGQEARLRCSPMKGHSHVYWYRQLPEEGLKFMVYLQKENIIDESGMPKERFSAEFPKEGPSILRIQQVVRGDSAAYFCASSPAGGTDTQYFGPGTRLTVL.

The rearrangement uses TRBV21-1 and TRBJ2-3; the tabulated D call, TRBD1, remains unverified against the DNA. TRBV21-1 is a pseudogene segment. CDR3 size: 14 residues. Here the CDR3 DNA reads TGTGCCAGCAGCGGGCTGGACAGGAGAAATACGCAGTATTTT. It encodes CASSGLDRRNTQYF.

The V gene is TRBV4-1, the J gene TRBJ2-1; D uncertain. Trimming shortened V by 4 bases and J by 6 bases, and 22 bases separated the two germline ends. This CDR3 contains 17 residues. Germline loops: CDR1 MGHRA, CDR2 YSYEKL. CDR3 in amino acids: CASSPPAGLSGGNEQFF. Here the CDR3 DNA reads TGCGCCAGCAGCCCCCCCGCAGGTCTTTCGGGCGGCAATGAGCAGTTCTTC.

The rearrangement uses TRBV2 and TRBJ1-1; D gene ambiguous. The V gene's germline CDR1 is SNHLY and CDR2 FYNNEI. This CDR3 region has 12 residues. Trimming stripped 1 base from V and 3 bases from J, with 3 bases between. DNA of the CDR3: TGTGCCAGCAGTGAAGAGTACACTGAAGCTTTCTTT. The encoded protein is CASSEEYTEAFF.

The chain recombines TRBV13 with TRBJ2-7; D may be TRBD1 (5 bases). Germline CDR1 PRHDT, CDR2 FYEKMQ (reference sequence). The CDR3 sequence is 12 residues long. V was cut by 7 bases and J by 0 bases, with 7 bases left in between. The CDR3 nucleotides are TGTGCCAGCAAACAGGACTCCTACGAGCAGTACTTC. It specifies CASKQDSYEQYF.

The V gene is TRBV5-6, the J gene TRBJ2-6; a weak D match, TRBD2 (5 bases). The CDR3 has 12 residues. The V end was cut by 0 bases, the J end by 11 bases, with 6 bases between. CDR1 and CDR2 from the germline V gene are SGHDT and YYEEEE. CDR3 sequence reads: CASSLAGDVLTF. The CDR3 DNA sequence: TGTGCCAGCAGCTTGGCCGGGGACGTCCTGACTTTC.

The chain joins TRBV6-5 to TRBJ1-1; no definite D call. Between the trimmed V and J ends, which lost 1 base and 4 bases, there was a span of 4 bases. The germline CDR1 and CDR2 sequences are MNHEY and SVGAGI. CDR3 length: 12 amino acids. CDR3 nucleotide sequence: TGTGCCAGCAGTTACTACGGCACTGAAGCTTTCTTT. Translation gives CASSYYGTEAFF.